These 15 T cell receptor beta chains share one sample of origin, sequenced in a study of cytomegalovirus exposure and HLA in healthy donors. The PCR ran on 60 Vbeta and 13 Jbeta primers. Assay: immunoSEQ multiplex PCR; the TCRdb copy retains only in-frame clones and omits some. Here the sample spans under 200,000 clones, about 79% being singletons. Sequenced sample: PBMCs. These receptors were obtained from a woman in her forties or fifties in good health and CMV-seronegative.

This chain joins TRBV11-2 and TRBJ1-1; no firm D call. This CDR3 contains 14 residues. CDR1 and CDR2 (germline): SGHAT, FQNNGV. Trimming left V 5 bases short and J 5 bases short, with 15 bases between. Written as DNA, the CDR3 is TGTGCCAGCAGCCCTCTCCCCTCCGGGACTGAAGCTTTCTTT. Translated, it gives CASSPLPSGTEAFF.

CDR3 region: CASSPRDKQETQYF. Here the CDR3 DNA reads TGCGCCAGCAGTCCACGGGACAAACAAGAGACCCAGTACTTC. The rearrangement links TRBV5-1 to TRBJ2-5, with D possibly being TRBD1 (6 bases). Trimming took off 5 bases at V and 2 bases at J, with 13 bases between the two ends. Germline values: CDR1 SGHRS, CDR2 YFSETQ. The CDR3 spans 14 residues. The variable domain in full, completed from reference TRBV5-1 and TRBJ2-5, reads KAGVTQTPRYLIKTRGQQVTLSCSPISGHRSVSWYQQTPGQGLQFLFEYFSETQRNKGNFPGRFSGRQFSNSRSEMNVSTLELGDSALYLCASSPRDKQETQYFGPGTRLLVL.

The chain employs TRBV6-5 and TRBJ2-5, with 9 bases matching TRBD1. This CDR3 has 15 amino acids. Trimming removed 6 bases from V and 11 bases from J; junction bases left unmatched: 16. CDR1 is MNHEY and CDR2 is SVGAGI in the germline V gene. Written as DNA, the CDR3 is TGTGCCAGCAGGCACCGGACAGGGGTCAGCTGGGGGCAGTACTTC. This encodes CASRHRTGVSWGQYF.

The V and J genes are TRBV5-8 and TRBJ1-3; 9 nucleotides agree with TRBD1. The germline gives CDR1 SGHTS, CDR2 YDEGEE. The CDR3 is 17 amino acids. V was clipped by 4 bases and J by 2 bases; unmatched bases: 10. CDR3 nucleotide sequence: TGTGCCAGCAGCCAAGACATCCGGGACAGGGCTGGAAACACCATATATTTT. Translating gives CASSQDIRDRAGNTIYF. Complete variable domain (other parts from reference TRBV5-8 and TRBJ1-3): EAGVTQSPTHLIKTRGQQATLRCSPISGHTSVYWYQQALGLGLQFLLWYDEGEERNRGNFPPRFSGRQFPNYSSELNVNALELEDSALYLCASSQDIRDRAGNTIYFGEGSWLTVV.

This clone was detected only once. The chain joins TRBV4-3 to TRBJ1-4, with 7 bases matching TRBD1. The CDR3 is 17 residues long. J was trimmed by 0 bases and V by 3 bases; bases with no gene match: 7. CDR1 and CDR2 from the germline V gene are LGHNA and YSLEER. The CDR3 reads CASSQRQGAATNEKLFF. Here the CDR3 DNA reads TGCGCCAGCAGCCAGCGACAGGGCGCTGCAACTAATGAAAAACTGTTTTTT.

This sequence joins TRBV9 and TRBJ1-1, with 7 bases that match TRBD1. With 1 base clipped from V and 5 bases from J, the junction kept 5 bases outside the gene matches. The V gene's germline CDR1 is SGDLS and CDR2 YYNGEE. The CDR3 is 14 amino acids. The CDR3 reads CASSVQGGRTEAFF. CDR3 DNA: TGTGCCAGCAGCGTACAGGGGGGCAGGACTGAAGCTTTCTTT.

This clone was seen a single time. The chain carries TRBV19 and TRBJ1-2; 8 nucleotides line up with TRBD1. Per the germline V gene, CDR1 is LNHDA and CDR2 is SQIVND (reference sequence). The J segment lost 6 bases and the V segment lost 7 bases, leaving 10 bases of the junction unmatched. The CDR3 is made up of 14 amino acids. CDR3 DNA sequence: TGTGCCAGTATTTCACAGCAGGGGGCTGATGGCTACACCTTC. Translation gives CASISQQGADGYTF.

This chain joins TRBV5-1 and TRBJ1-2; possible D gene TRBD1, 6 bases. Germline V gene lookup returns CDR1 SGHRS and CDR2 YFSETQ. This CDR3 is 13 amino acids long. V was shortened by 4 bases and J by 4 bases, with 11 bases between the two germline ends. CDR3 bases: TGCGCCAGCAGCGAACCGGACAGCTATGGCTACACCTTC. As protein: CASSEPDSYGYTF.

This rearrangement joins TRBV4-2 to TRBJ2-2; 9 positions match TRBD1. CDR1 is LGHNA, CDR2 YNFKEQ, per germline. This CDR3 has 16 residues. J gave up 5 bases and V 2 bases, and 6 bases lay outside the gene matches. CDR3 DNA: TGTGCCAGCAGCCAACCCGAAGGACAGGGGACCGGGGAGCTGTTTTTT. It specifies CASSQPEGQGTGELFF.

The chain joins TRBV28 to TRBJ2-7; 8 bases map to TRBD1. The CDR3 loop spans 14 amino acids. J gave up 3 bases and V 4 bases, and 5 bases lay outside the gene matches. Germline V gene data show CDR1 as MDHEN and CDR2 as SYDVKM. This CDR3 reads CASSSGTGVYEQYF. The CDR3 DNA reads TGTGCCAGCAGTTCCGGGACAGGAGTCTACGAGCAGTACTTC.

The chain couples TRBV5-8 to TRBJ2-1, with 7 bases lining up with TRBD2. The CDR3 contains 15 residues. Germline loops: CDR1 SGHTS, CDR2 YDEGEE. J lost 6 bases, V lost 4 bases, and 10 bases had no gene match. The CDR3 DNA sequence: TGTGCCAGCAGCCAAGAGCGGGATCAGCGCAATGAGCAGTTCTTC. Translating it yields CASSQERDQRNEQFF.

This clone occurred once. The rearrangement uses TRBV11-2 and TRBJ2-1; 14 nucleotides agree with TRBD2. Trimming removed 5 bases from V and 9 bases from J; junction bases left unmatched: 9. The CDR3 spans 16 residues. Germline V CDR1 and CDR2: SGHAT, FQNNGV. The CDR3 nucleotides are TGTGCCAGCAGCCTAACGACTAGCGGGGGGGCCGTTGAGCAGTTCTTC. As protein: CASSLTTSGGAVEQFF.

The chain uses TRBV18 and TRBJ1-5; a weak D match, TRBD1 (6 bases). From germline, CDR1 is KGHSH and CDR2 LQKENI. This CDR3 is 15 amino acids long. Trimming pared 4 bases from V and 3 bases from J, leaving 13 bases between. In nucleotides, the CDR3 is TGTGCCAGCTCACTTGACAGGACGGCCAATCAGCCCCAGCATTTT. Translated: CASSLDRTANQPQHF. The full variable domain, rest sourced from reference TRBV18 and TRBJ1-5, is NAGVMQNPRHLVRRRGQEARLRCSPMKGHSHVYWYRQLPEEGLKFMVYLQKENIIDESGMPKERFSAEFPKEGPSILRIQQVVRGDSAAYFCASSLDRTANQPQHFGDGTRLSIL.

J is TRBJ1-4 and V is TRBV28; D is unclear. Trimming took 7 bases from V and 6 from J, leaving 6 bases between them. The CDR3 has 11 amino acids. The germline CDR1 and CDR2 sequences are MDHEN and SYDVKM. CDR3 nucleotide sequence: TGTGCCAGCACCAACTATGAAAAACTGTTTTTT. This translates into CASTNYEKLFF.

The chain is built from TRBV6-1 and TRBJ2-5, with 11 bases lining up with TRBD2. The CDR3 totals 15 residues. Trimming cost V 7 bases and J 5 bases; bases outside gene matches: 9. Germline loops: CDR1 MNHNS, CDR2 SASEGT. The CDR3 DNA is TGTGCCAGCACCCGACTAGCGGGACCTAGGGAGACCCAGTACTTC. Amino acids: CASTRLAGPRETQYF.